This is a list of T cell receptor beta chains from one sample in a study of blood T cells in healthy people across ages. TCRdb itself ran the 5' RACE reads through MiXCR, one entry per CDR3 protein. Of about 800,000 distinct CDR3 sequences listed, less than 60% were seen once; the top ten hold 18%. Sequencing was done on a sample of blood. These receptor sequences come from an elderly man in good health. The conserved cysteine and the conserved F or W are not part of the CDR3 here.

TRBV2,ASSGPIAGGNEQF
TRBV25-1,TSSDPGPNNEQY
TRBV2,ASSEPGSRQY
TRBV10-3,AISGGTATDTQY
TRBV29-1,SVERSTHTDTQY
TRBV6-2/TRBV6-3,ASREGNSYNEQF
TRBV12-3/TRBV12-4,ASSPRGGAGTDTQY
TRBV5-6,ASSLESGANVLT
TRBV7-2,ASSQTSGRDRELF
TRBV21-1,ASSKAREYQKRRDPSPETQY
TRBV14,ASSADRNTIY
TRBV20-1,SAAGQGAEAF
TRBV9,ATGQSSTDTQY
TRBV7-2,ASSSPGGQASYNEQF
TRBV7-2,ASSYIPGQLGDTQY
TRBV6-6,ASSETPGDLNTEAF
TRBV7-9,ASSPRGPFEQY
TRBV2,ASSGVAGNTIY
TRBV7-2,ASSQTGPPYEQY
TRBV19,ASSLGQGETYEQY
TRBV20-1,SAQDRTSGRGEQF
TRBV7-2,ASSLAAGGAYNEQF
TRBV5-1,ASRPNSGMETQY
TRBV20-1,SASVLDTDTQY